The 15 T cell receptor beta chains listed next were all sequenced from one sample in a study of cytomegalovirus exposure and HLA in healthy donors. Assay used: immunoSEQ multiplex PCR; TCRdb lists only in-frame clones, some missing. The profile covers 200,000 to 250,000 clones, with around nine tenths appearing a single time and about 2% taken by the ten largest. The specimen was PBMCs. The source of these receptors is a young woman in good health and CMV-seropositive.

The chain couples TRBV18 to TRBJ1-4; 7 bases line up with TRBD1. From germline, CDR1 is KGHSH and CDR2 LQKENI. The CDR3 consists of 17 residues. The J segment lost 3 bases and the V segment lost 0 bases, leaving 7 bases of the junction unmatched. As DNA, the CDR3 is TGTGCCAGCTCACCACCGCAGGGCCAGGGGGCTAATGAAAAACTGTTTTTT. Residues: CASSPPQGQGANEKLFF.

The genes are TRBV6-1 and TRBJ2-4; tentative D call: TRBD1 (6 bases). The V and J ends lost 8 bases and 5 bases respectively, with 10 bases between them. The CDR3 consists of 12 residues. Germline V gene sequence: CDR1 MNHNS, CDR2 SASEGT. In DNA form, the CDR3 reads TGTGCCAGCGACGGACAGCAAAACATTCAGTACTTC. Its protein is CASDGQQNIQYF.

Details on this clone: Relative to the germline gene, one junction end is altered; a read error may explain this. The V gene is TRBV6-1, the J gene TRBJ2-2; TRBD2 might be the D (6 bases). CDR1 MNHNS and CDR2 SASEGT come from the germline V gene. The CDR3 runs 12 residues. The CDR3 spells CASSVVWGEPFF. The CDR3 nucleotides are TGTGCCAGCAGTGTAGTGTGGGGGGAGCCGTTTTTT.

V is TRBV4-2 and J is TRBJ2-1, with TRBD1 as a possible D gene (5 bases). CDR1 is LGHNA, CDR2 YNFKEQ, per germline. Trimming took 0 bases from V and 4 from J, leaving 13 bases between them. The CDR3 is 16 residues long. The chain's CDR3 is CASSQEGRVLYNEQFF. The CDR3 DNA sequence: TGTGCCAGCAGCCAAGAGGGCAGGGTTCTTTACAATGAGCAGTTCTTC.

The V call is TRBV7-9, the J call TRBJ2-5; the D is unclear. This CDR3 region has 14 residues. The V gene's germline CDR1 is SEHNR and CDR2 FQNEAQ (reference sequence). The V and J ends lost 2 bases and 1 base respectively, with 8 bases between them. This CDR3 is CASSLLAGQETQYF. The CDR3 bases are TGTGCCAGCAGCTTATTGGCAGGCCAAGAGACCCAGTACTTC.

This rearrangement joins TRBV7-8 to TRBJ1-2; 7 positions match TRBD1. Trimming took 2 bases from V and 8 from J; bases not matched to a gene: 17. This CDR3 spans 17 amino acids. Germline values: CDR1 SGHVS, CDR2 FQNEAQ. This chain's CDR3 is CASSLRGTGVDTGGYTF. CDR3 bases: TGTGCCAGCAGCTTAAGGGGAACAGGGGTCGATACTGGCGGCTACACCTTC.

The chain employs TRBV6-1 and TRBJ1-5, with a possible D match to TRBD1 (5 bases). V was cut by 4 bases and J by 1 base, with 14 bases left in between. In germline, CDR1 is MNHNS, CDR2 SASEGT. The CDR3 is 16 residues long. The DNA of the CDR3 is TGTGCCAGCAGTGGCAGGGAAAAGATAAGCAATCAGCCCCAGCATTTT. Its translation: CASSGREKISNQPQHF.

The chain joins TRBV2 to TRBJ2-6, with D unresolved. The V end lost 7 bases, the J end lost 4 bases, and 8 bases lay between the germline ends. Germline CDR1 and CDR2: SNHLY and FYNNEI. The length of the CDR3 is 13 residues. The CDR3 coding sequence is TGTGCCAGCACGGGTGGAGGGGCCAACGTCCTGACTTTC. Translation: CASTGGGANVLTF.

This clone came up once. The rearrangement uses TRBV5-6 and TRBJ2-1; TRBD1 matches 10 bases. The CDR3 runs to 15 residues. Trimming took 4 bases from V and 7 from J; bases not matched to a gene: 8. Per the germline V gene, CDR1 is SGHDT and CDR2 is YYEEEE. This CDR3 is CASSPGTGDFNEQFF. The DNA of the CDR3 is TGTGCCAGCAGCCCCGGGACAGGGGATTTTAATGAGCAGTTCTTC.

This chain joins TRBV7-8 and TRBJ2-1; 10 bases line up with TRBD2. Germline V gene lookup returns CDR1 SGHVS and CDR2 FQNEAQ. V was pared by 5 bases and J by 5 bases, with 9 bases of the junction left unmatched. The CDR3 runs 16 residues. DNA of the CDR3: TGTGCCAGCAGCCCGTTAGCGGGAGGCGGACACAATGAGCAGTTCTTC. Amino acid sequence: CASSPLAGGGHNEQFF.

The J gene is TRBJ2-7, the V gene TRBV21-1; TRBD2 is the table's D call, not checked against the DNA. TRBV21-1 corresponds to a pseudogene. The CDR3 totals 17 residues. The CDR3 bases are TGTGCCAGCAGCGCGGGAGGGAGGGGGGGATCCCTCTACGAGCAGTACTTC. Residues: CASSAGGRGGSLYEQYF.

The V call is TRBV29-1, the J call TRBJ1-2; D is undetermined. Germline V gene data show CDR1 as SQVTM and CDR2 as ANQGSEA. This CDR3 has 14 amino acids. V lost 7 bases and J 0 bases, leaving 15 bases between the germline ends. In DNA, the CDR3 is TGCAGCGGTTTTGAAGCCGGGACTAACTATGGCTACACCTTC. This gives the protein CSGFEAGTNYGYTF.

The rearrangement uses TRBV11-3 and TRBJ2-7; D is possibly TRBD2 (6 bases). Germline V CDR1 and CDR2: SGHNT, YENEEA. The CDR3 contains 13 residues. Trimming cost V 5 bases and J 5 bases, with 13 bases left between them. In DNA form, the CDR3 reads TGTGCCAGCAGCGCGGGACTCTTCGACGAGCAGTACTTC. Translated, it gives CASSAGLFDEQYF.

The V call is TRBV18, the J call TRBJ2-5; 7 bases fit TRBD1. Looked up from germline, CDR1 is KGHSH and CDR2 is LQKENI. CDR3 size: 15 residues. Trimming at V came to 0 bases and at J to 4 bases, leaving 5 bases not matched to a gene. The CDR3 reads CASSPPAQGVETQYF. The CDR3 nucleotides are TGTGCCAGCTCACCACCGGCCCAGGGGGTAGAGACCCAGTACTTC.

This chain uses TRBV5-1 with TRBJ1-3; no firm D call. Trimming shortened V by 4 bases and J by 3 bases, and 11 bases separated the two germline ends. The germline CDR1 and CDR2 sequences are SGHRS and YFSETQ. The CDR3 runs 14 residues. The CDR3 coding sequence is TGCGCCAGCAGCCGTGAGGGAGGTGGAAACACCATATATTTT. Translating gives CASSREGGGNTIYF. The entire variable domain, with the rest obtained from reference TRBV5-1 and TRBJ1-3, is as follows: KAGVTQTPRYLIKTRGQQVTLSCSPISGHRSVSWYQQTPGQGLQFLFEYFSETQRNKGNFPGRFSGRQFSNSRSEMNVSTLELGDSALYLCASSREGGGNTIYFGEGSWLTVV.